Below, one TCR beta chain is given with its context. These data are taken from a study of tumour-infiltrating T cells in Burkitt lymphoma. About the research overall: Repertoire clonality predicted overall and progression-free survival.

Repertoires were generated with immunoSEQ multiplex PCR, while TCRdb's copy carries only in-frame clones and drops some. The sample lists 5,500 to 7,000 clones; 10% were seen once. This receptor was obtained from a human donor with diffuse large B-cell lymphoma. The sequenced sample consisted of tumor tissue.

The CDR3 DNA is TGTGCCAGCAGCCCCACCGCAGCACGGGAGCTGTTTTTT. It translates to CASSPTAARELFF. The chain is built from TRBV5-6 and TRBJ2-2; D is unclear. V was pared by 4 bases and J by 9 bases, with 13 bases between. Germline V gene lookup returns CDR1 SGHDT and CDR2 YYEEEE. The CDR3 is 13 amino acids.